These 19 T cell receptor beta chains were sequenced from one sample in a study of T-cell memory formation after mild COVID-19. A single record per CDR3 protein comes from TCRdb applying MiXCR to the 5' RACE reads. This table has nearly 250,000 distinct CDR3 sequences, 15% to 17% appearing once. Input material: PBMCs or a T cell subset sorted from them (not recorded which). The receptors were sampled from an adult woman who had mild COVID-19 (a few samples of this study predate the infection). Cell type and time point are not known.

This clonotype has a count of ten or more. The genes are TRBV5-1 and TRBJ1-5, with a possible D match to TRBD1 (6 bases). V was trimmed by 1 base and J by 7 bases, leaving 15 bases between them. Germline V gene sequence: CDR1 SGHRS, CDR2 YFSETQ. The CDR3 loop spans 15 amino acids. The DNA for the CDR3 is TGCGCCAGCAGCTTGACCGGGCCAGGGGTCCAGCCCCAGCATTTT. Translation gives CASSLTGPGVQPQHF.

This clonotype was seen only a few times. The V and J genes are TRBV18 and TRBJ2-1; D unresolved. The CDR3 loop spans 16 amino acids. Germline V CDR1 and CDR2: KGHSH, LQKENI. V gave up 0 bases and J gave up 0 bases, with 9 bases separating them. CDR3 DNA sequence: TGTGCCAGCTCACCACCGTTCAGTAGCTCCTACAATGAGCAGTTCTTC. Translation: CASSPPFSSSYNEQFF.

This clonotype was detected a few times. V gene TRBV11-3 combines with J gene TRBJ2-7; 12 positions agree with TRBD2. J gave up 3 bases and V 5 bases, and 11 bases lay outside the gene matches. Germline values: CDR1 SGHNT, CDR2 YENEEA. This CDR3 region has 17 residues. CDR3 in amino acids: CASSHGLAGGPGYEQYF. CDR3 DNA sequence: TGTGCCAGCAGCCACGGCCTAGCGGGAGGGCCAGGCTACGAGCAGTACTTC.

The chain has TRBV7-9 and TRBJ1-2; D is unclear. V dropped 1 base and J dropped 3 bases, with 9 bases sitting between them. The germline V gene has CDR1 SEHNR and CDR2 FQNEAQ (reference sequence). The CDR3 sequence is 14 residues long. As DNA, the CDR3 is TGTGCCAGCAGCTTAGATCTTGGGTACTATGGCTACACCTTC. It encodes CASSLDLGYYGYTF.

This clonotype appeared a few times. DNA of the CDR3: TGTGCCACCAGTGCTACGGACTCCTCTACGGTGCAGTACTTC. Translating gives CATSATDSSTVQYF. V gene TRBV24-1 combines with J gene TRBJ2-7, with TRBD2 as a possible D gene (5 bases). The germline gives CDR1 KGHDR, CDR2 SFDVKD. The CDR3 is made up of 14 amino acids. The V end lost 5 bases, the J end lost 9 bases, and 19 bases lay between the germline ends.

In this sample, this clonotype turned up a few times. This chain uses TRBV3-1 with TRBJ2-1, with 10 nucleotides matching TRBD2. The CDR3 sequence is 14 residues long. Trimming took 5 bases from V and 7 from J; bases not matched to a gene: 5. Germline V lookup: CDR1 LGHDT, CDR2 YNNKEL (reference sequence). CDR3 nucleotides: TGTGCCAGCAGCACAGCGGGGGGGCCGAATGAGCAGTTCTTC. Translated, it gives CASSTAGGPNEQFF.

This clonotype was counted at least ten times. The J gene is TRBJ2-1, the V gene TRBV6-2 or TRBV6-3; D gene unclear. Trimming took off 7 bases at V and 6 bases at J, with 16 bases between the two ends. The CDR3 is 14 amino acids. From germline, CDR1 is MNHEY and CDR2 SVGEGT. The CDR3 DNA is TGTGCCAGCACGTCCGTATCAAGTCGCAATGAGCAGTTCTTC. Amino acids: CASTSVSSRNEQFF.

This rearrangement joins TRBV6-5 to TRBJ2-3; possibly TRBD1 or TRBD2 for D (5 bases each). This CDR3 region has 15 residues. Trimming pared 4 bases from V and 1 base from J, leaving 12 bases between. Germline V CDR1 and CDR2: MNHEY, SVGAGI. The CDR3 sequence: CASSLHGARTDTQYF. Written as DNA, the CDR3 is TGTGCCAGCAGTTTACACGGGGCTCGCACAGATACGCAGTATTTT.

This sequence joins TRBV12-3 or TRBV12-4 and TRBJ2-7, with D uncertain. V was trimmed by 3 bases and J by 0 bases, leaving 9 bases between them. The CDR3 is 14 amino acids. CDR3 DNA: TGTGCCAGCAGTTTCAGACACCTCTCCTACGAGCAGTACTTC. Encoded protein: CASSFRHLSYEQYF.

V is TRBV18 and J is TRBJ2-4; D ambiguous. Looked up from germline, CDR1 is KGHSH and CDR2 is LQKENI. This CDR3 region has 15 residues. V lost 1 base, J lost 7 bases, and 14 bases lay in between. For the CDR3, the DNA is TGTGCCAGCTCACCACGTCCCAGTTCTCGGAACATTCAGTACTTC. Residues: CASSPRPSSRNIQYF. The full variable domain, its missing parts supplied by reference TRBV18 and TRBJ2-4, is NAGVMQNPRHLVRRRGQEARLRCSPMKGHSHVYWYRQLPEEGLKFMVYLQKENIIDESGMPKERFSAEFPKEGPSILRIQQVVRGDSAAYFCASSPRPSSRNIQYFGAGTRLSVL.

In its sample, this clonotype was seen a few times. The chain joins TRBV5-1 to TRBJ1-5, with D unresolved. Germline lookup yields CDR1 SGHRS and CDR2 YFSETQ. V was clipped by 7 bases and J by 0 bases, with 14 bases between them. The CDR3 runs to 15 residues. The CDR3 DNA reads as TGCGCCAGCTCCCTGAGATGGATTAGCAATCAGCCCCAGCATTTT. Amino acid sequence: CASSLRWISNQPQHF.

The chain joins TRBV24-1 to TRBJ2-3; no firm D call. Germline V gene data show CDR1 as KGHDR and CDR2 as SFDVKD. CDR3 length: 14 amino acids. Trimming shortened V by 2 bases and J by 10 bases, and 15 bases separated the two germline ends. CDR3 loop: CATSDSLTISAQYF. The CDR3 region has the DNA TGTGCCACCAGTGATTCTCTTACGATTTCAGCGCAGTATTTT.

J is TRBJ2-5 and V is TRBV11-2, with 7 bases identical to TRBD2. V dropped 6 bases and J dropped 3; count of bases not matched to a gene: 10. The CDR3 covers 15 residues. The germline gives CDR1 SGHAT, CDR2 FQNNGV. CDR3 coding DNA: TGTGCCAGCAGTCTCACGGGACTAAAGAAAGAGACCCAGTACTTC. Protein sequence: CASSLTGLKKETQYF.

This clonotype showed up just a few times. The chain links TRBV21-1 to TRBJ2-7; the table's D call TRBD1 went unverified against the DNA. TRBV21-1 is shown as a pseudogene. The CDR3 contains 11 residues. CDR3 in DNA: TGTGCCAGCAGCAAAGCACCTCGCCCGTACTTC. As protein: CASSKAPRPYF.

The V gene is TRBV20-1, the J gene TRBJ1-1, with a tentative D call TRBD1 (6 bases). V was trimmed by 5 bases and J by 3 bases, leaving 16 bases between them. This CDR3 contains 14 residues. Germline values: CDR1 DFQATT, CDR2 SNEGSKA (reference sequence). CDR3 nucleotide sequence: TGCAGTGCTCCCCGAGGGAACAGGGACACTGAAGCTTTCTTT. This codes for CSAPRGNRDTEAFF.

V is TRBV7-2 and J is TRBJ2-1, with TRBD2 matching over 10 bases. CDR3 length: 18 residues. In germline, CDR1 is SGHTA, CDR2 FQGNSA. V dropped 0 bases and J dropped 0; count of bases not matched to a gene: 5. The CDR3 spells CASSLASSGGTSYNEQFF. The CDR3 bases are TGTGCCAGCAGCTTAGCGAGTAGCGGGGGGACCTCCTACAATGAGCAGTTCTTC.

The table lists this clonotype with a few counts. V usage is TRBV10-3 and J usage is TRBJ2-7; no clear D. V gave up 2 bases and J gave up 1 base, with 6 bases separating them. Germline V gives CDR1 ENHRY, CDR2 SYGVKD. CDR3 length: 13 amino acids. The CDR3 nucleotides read TGTGCCATCAGTGAGGGGCTTTCCTACGAGCAGTACTTC. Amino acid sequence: CAISEGLSYEQYF.

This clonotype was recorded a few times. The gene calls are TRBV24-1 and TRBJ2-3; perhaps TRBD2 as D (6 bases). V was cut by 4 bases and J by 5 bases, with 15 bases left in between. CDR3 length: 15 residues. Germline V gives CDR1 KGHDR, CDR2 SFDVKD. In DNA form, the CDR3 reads TGTGCCACCAGTGACAGCCGGAGGGCCGGAGATACGCAGTATTTT. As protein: CATSDSRRAGDTQYF.

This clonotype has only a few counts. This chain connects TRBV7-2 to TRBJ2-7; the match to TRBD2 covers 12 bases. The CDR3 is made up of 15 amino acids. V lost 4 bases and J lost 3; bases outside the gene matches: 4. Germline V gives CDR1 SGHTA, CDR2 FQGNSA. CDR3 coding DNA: TGTGCCAGCAGCTCGGGACTAGCGGGCCTCTACGAGCAGTACTTC. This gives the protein CASSSGLAGLYEQYF. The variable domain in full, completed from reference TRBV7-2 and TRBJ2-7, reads GAGVSQSPSNKVTEKGKDVELRCDPISGHTALYWYRQSLGQGLEFLIYFQGNSAPDKSGLPSDRFSAERTGGSVSTLTIQRTQQEDSAVYLCASSSGLAGLYEQYFGPGTRLTVT.